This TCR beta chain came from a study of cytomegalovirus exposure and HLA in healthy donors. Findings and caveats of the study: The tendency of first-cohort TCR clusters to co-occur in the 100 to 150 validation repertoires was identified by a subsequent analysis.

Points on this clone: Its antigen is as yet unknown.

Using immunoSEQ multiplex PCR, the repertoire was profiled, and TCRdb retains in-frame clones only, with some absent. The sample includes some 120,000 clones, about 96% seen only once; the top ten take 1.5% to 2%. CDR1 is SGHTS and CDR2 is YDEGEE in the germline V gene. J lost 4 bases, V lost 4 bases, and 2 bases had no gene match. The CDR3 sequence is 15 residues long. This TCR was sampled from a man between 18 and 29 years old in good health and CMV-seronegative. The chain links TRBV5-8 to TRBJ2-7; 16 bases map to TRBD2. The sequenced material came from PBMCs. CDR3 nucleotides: TGTGCCAGCAGCCCGGGACTAGCGGGAGGGTACGAGCAGTACTTC. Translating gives CASSPGLAGGYEQYF.